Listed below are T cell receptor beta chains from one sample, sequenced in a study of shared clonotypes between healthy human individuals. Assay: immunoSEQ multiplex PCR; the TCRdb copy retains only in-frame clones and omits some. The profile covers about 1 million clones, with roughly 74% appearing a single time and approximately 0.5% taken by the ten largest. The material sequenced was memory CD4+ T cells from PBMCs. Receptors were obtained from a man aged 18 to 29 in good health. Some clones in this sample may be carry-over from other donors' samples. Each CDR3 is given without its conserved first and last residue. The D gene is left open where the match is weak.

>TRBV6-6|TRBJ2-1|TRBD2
ASSYSGGMWGEQF
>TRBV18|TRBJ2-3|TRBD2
ASSPLAGGPQVDTQY
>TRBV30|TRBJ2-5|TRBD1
AWRPQGAGETQY
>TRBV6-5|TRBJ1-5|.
ASGRSSVGNQPQH
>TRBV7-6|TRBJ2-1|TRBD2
ASSLLASGSNNEQF
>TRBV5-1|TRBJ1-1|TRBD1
ASSLGWAGGMGTEAF
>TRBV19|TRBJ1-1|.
ASSTLGGSTEAF
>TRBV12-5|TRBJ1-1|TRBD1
ASGWTGQGRTEAF
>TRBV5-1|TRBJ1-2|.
ASRPSPGAGANYGYT
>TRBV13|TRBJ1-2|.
ASSLGGAFNYGYT
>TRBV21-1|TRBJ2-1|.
ASSVAGGTNEQF
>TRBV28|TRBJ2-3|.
ASSFRFPGGGYGDTQY
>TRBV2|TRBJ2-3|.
ASSVLIVGTQY
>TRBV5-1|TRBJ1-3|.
ASRNRAILSGNTIY
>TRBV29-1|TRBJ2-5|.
SGAGETQY
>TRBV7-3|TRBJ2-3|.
ASSSGASQGVGTQY
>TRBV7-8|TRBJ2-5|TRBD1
ASTQQGTGRETQY
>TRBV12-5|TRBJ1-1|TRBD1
ASGLNRGRTEAF
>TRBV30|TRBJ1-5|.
AWSVQRGAQPQH
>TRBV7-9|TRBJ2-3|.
ASSLALHADTQY
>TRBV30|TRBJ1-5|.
AWSVWGDGSNQPQH
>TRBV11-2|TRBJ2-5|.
ASSFTGRETQY
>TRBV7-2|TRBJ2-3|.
ASSLMGPMLADTQY
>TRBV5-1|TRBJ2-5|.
ASSQQRGQETQY
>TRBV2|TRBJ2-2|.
ASRPLNTGELF
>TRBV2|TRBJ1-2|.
ASSDTNYGYT
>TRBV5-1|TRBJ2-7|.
ASSLGRVRGNEQY
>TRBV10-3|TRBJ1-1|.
ATGGLGDTEAF
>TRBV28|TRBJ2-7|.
ASSLYQATGEQY
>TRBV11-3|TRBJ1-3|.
ASSAGFGNTIY
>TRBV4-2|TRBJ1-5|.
ASSQDPVSNQPQH
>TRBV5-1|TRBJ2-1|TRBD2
ASSLGWTSGSNEQF
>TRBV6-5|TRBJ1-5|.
ASSVGPQPQH
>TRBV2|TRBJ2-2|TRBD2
ASGRAMATGELF
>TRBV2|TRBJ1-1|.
ASTPTGNLNTEAF
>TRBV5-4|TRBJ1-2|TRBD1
ASSLGQGANYGYT
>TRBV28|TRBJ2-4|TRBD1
ASSASTGVKNIQY
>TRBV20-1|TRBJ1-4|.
SARSGEKLF
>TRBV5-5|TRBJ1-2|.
ASSLAEFGYT
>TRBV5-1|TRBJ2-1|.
ASSFLLDGKTYNEQF
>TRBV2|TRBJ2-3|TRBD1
ATKDRGRTDTQY
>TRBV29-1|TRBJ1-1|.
SASATGGKNTEAF
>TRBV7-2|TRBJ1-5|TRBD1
ASSFQGRGNGQPQH
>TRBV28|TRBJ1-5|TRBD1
ATTGGRGQPQH
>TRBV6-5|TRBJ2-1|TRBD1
ASSRQGSSYNEQF
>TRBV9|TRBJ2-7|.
ASSAQSSVFREQY
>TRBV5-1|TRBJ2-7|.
ASSLGAGSSYEQY
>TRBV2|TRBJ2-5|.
ASSVYGIQETQY
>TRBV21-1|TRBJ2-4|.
ASSGRADLAKNIQY
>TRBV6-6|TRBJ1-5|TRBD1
ASTRGQSQPQH
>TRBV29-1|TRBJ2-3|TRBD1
SVGGDRGWTDTQY
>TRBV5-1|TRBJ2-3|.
ASSLVAGDITDTQY
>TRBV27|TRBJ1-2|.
ASARTVEYGYT
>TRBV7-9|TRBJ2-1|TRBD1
ASSTTGGADYEQF
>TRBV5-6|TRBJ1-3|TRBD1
ASSFLDRAGSGNTIY
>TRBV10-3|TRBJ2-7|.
AISESRQVDEQY
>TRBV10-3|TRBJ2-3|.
AIRPNSGLSTDTQY